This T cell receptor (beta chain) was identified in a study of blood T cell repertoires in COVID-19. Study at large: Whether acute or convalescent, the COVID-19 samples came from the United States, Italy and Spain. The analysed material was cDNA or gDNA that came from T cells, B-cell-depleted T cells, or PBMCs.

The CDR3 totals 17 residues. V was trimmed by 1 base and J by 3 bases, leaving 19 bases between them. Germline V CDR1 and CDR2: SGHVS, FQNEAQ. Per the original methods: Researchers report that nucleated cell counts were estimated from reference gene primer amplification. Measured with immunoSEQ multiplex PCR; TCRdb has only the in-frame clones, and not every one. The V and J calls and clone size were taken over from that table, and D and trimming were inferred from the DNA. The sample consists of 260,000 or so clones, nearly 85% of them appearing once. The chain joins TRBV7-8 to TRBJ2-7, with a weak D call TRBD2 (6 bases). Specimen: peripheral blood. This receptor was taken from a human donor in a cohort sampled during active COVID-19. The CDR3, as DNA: TGTGCCAGCAGCTTAGGCGGCGGGATGGGACTTGACTACGAGCAGTACTTC. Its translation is CASSLGGGMGLDYEQYF.